What follows are 2 T cell receptor beta chains derived from one specimen sequenced in a study of T cell responses to AZD1222 COVID-19 vaccine (dated by TCRdb to about 2021). The library relied on the immunoSEQ multiplex PCR assay. As stored in TCRdb, this immuneACCESS dataset retains in-frame rearrangements with V and J assigned. A fraction of the clones does not appear; measured against another copy, unresolved V genes explain less than half of the discrepancy, and the remainder lacks a known reason. The sample yields about 120,000 clones; 75% to 90% were counted once. The ten largest clones represent roughly 9.1% of the sample. Read against the paper, the sample's time point label means: baseline before first vaccination. Specimen: peripheral blood, collected on day 0 of AZD1222 vaccination. The source is an adult in good health.

This chain connects TRBV28 to TRBJ1-6, with 10 bases fitting TRBD1. The CDR3 length is 15 residues. The germline V gene encodes CDR1 MDHEN and CDR2 SYDVKM. The V gene end was trimmed by 8 bases and the J gene end by 6 bases; junction bases not matched to a gene: 7. Written as DNA, the CDR3 is TGTGCCAGCTGGGACAGGGGAACTGGTAATTCACCCCTCCACTTT. Amino acids: CASWDRGTGNSPLHF.

To note about this clone: A read error may produce the germline difference seen at one junction end. The chain couples TRBV30 to TRBJ2-7; either TRBD1 or TRBD2 may supply D (5 bases each). The CDR3 has 12 amino acids. Germline-derived CDR1 and CDR2 are GTSNPN and SVGIG (reference sequence). The CDR3 protein is CAWSVRPGRPDF. The CDR3 DNA is TGTGCCTGGAGTGTTAGGCCGGGACGGCCAGACTTC.